This TCR beta chain was captured by sequencing in a study of PD-1 blockade in classical Hodgkin lymphoma. Overall study context: Patients were dosed intravenously with nivolumab at 3 mg/kg every 2 weeks.

Every patient experienced relapse after autologous stem cell transplantation, and brentuximab vedotin exposure varied. By magnetic negative selection, CD4+ T cells were purified from thawed PBMCs. Details on this clone: Its specificity is not known.

Libraries were prepared by immunoSEQ multiplex PCR; TCRdb keeps only in-frame clonotypes and omits some of them. The sample has some 35,000 clones, around 90% seen once. Trimming shortened V by 2 bases and J by 3 bases, and 11 bases separated the two germline ends. Germline loops: CDR1 MDHEN, CDR2 SYDVKM. The CDR3 spans 15 residues. General study points: Among the patients, those starting nivolumab under 1 year after ASCT were excluded. Diversity in CD4+ TCRs, unlike that measured in CD8+ TCRs, had risen significantly by C4D1.

This specimen was CD4+ T cells from blood, taken at baseline. The chain uses TRBV28 and TRBJ1-5; perhaps TRBD1 as D (6 bases). The source of this sequence is a human donor with classical Hodgkin lymphoma. The CDR3 nucleotides read TGTGCCAGCAGTTTACCGGACAGTCTCAATCAGCCCCAGCATTTT. Encoded protein: CASSLPDSLNQPQHF.